This record looks at one T cell receptor (beta chain) sequence and its context. This entry comes from a study of CDR3 diversity in severe acne. Trimming cost V 4 bases and J 5 bases, with 2 bases left between them. CDR3 size: 10 residues. Germline V gene sequence: CDR1 SQVTM, CDR2 ANQGSEA. TCRdb ran MiXCR on the PCR reads and lists one entry per CDR3 protein. The table has tens of thousands of distinct CDR3 sequences, 49% seen once. This TCR derives from a male donor with severe acne vulgaris. The chain has TRBV29-1 and TRBJ2-2; the D is unclear. The sample consisted of blood. CDR3 amino acids: CSVGTGELFF. CDR3 DNA sequence: TGCAGCGTTGGTACCGGGGAGCTGTTTTTT.